This T cell receptor beta chain came from a study of T cell responses to AZD1222 COVID-19 vaccine. Germline CDR1 and CDR2: MRHNA and SNTAGT. This CDR3 contains 14 residues. J was trimmed by 8 bases and V by 0 bases; bases with no gene match: 6. Concerning this clone: Antigen unknown.

The data were produced by immunoSEQ multiplex PCR, yet TCRdb's version contains in-frame clones alone and is incomplete. The table includes about 120,000 clones, 87% detected once. Study-level findings and limits: Donors skewed white British and female; clonal diversity was possibly underestimated. Repertoire sampling happened only post peak T cell response. Unmutated variant regions are reportedly the target of nearly half of TCRs that are spike-specific.

The sample consisted of peripheral blood, taken 28 days after the second AZD1222 dose. The TCR comes from an adult who received the AZD1222 COVID-19 vaccine. The chain employs TRBV6-4 and TRBJ1-1; 7 bases agree with TRBD1. The CDR3 is CASSDSWDSDEAFF. The CDR3 DNA is TGTGCCAGCAGTGACTCATGGGACAGCGACGAAGCTTTCTTT.